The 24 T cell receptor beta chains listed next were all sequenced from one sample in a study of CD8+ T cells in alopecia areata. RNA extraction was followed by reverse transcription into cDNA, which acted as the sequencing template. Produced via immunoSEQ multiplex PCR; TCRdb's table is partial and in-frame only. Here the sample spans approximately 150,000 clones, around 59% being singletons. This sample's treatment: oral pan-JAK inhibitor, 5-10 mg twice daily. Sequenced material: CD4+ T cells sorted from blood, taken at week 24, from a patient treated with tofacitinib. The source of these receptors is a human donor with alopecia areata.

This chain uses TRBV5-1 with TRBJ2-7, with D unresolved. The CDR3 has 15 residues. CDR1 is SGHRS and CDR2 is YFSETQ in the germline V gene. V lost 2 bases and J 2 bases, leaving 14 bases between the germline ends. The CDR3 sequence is CASSFQAQTTYEQYF. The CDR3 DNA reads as TGCGCCAGCAGCTTTCAGGCGCAGACGACCTACGAGCAGTACTTC.

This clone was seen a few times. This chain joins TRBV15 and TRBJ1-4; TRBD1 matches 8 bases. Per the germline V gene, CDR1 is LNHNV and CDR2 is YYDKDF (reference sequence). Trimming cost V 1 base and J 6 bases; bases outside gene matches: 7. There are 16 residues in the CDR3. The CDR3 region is CATSRGIGTGDEKLFF. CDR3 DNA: TGTGCCACCAGCAGAGGAATTGGGACAGGAGATGAAAAACTGTTTTTT.

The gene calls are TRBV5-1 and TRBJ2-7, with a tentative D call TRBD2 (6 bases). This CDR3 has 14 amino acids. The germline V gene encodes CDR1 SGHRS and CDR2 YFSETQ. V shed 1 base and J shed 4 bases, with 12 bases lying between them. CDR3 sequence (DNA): TGCGCCAGCAGCTTGTCCGGGAGCGGTTACGAGCAGTACTTC. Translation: CASSLSGSGYEQYF.

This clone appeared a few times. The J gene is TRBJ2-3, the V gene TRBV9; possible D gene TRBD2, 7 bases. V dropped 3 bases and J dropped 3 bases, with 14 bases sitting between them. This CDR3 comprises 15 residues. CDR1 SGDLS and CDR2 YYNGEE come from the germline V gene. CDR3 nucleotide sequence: TGTGCCAGCAGCGCCCGAAGGGGGGGTACAGATACGCAGTATTTT. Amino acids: CASSARRGGTDTQYF.

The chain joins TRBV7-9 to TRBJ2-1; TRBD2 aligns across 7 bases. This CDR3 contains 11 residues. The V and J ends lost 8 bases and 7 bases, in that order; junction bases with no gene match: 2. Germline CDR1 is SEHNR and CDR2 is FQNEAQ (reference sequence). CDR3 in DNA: TGTGCCAGCGCGGGGGATAATGAGCAGTTCTTC. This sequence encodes CASAGDNEQFF.

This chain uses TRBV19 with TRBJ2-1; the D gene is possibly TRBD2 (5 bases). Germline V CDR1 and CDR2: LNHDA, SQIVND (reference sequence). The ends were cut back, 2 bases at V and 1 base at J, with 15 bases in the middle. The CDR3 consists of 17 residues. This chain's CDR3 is CASSILLGFRSYNEQFF. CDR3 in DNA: TGTGCCAGTAGTATACTACTAGGGTTTAGGTCCTACAATGAGCAGTTCTTC.

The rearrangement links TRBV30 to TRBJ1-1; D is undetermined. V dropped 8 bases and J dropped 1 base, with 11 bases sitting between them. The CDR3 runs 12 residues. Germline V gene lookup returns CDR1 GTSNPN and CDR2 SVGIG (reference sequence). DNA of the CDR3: TGTGCCAGAGAGCGGCCGAACACTGAAGCTTTCTTT. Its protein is CARERPNTEAFF.

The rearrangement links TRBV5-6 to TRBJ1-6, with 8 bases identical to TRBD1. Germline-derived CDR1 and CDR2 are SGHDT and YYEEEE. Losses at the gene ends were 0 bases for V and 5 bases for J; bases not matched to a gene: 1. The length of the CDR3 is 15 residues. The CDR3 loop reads CASSLGQGNNSPLHF. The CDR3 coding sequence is TGTGCCAGCAGCTTGGGACAGGGGAATAATTCACCCCTCCACTTT.

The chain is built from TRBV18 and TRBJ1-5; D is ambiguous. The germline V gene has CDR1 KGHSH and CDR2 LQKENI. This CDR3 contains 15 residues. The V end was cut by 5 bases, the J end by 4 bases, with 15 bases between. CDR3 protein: CASSFQDGVNQPQHF. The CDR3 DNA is TGTGCCAGCTCATTTCAGGACGGAGTAAATCAGCCCCAGCATTTT.

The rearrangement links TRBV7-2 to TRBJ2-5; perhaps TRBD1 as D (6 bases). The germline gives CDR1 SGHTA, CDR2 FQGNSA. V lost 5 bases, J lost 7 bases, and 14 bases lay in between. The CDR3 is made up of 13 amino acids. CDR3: CASSAGTRGTQYF. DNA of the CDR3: TGTGCCAGCAGCGCCGGGACCAGGGGGACCCAGTACTTC.

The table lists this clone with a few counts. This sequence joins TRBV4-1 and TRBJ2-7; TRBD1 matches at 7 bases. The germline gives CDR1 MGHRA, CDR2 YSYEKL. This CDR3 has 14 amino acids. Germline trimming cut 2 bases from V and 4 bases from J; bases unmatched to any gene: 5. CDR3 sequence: CASSQRDREYEQYF. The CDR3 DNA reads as TGCGCCAGCAGCCAACGGGACAGAGAATACGAGCAGTACTTC.

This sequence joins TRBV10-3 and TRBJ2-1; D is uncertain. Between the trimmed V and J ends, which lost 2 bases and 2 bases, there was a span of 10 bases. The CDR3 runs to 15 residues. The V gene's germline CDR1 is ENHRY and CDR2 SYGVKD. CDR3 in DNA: TGTGCCATCAGTGAGCGTGGCAGCGCCTACAATGAGCAGTTCTTC. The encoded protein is CAISERGSAYNEQFF.

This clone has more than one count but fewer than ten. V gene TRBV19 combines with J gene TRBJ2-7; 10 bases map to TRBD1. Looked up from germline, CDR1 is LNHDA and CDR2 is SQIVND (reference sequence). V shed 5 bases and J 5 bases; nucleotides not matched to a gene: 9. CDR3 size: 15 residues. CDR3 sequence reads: CASSPGQGVWHEQYF. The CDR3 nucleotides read TGTGCCAGTAGTCCCGGACAGGGGGTTTGGCACGAGCAGTACTTC.

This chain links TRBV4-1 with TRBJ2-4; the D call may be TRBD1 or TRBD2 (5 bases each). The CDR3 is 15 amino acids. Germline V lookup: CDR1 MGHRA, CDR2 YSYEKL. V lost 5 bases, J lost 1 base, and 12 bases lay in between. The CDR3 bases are TGCGCCAGCAGCGCGGTTGAGGGGGCCAAAAACATTCAGTACTTC. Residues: CASSAVEGAKNIQYF.

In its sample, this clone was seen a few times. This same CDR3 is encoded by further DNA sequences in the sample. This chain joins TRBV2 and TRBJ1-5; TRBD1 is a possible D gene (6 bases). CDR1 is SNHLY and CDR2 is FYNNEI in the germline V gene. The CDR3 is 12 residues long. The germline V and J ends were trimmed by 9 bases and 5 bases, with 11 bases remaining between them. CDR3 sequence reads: CASRQEDQPQHF. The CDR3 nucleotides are TGTGCCAGTCGACAGGAGGATCAGCCCCAGCATTTT.

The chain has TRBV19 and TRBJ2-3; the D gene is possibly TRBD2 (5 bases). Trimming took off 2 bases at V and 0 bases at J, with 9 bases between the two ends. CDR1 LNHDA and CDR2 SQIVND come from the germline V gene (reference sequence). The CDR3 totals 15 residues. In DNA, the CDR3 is TGTGCCAGTAGTATATCCTGGACTAGCACAGATACGCAGTATTTT. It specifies CASSISWTSTDTQYF. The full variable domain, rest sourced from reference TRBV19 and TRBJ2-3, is DGGITQSPKYLFRKEGQNVTLSCEQNLNHDAMYWYRQDPGQGLRLIYYSQIVNDFQKGDIAEGYSVSREKKESFPLTVTSAQKNPTAFYLCASSISWTSTDTQYFGPGTRLTVL.

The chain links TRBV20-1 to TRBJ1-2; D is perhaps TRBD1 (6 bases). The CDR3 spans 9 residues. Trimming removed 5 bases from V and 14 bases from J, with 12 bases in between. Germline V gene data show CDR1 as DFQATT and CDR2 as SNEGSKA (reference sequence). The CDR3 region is CSASGVLTF. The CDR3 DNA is TGCAGTGCTTCAGGGGTCTTAACCTTC.

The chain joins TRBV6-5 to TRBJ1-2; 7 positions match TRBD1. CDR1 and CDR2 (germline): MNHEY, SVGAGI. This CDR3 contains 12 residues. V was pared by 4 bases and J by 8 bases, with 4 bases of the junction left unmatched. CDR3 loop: CASSLQGGGYTF. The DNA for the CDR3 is TGTGCCAGCAGTTTACAAGGGGGCGGCTACACCTTC.

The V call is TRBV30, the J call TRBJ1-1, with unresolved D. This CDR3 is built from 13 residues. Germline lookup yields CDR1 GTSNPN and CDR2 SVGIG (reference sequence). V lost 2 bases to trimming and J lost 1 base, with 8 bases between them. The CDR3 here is CAWSRQSNTEAFF. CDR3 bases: TGTGCCTGGAGTCGGCAGTCGAACACTGAAGCTTTCTTT. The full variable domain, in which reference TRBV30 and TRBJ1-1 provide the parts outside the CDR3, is SQTIHQWPATLVQPVGSPLSLECTVEGTSNPNLYWYRQAAGRGLQLLFYSVGIGQISSEVPQNLSASRPQDRQFILSSKKLLLSDSGFYLCAWSRQSNTEAFFGQGTRLTVV.

The CDR3 coding sequence is TGCAGCGTTGTGGGAAGACTACTCAATGAGCAGTTCTTC. Encoded protein: CSVVGRLLNEQFF. The chain couples TRBV29-1 to TRBJ2-1; perhaps TRBD2 as D (5 bases). The CDR3 runs 13 residues. V lost 4 bases, J lost 6 bases, and 13 bases lay in between. The germline gives CDR1 SQVTM, CDR2 ANQGSEA.

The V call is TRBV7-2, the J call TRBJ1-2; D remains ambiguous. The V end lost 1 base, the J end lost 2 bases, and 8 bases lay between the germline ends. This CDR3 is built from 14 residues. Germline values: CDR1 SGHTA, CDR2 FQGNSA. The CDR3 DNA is TGTGCCAGCAGCTTAGGGACCGAGAACTATGGCTACACCTTC. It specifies CASSLGTENYGYTF.

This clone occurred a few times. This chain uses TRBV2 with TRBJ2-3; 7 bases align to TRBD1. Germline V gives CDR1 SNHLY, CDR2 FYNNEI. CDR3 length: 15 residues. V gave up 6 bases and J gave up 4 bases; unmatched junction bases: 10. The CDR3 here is CASRLQGKRSDTQYF. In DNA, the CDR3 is TGTGCCAGCAGGCTACAGGGGAAGCGGTCAGATACGCAGTATTTT.

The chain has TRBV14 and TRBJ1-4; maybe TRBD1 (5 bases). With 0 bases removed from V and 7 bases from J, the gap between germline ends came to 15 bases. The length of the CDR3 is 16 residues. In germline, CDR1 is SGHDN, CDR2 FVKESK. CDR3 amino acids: CASSQDRGGVGEKLFF. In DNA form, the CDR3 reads TGTGCCAGCAGCCAAGATCGAGGAGGGGTCGGTGAAAAACTGTTTTTT.

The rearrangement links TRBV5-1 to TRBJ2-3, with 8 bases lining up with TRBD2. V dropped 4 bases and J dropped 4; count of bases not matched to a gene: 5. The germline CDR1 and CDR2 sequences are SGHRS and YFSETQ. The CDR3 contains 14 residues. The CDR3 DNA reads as TGCGCCAGCAGCCCCGGGACTAGTGCAGATACGCAGTATTTT. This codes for CASSPGTSADTQYF. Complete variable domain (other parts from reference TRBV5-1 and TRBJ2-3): KAGVTQTPRYLIKTRGQQVTLSCSPISGHRSVSWYQQTPGQGLQFLFEYFSETQRNKGNFPGRFSGRQFSNSRSEMNVSTLELGDSALYLCASSPGTSADTQYFGPGTRLTVL.